Each of the 13 T cell receptor beta chains below was sequenced from the same sample in a study of blood T cell repertoires in COVID-19. Libraries were prepared by immunoSEQ multiplex PCR; TCRdb keeps only in-frame clonotypes and omits some of them. The profile covers about 150,000 clones, with 84% appearing a single time and 5.8% taken by the ten largest. The sequenced sample consisted of PBMCs or T cells enriched from blood (not recorded which). These TCRs come from a woman between 45 and 60 years old who had been exposed to COVID-19.

The chain combines TRBV5-1 with TRBJ2-1; D may be TRBD1 (5 bases). Deletions cut 5 bases from V and 9 bases from J, with 9 bases between. Germline V lookup: CDR1 SGHRS, CDR2 YFSETQ. The CDR3 covers 11 residues. Written as DNA, the CDR3 is TGCGCCAGCAGACAGGAGTCTGAGCAGTTCTTC. Amino acids: CASRQESEQFF.

J is TRBJ1-2 and V is TRBV5-4; D might be TRBD1 (6 bases). Germline V gene lookup returns CDR1 SGHNT and CDR2 YYREEE (reference sequence). V gave up 4 bases and J gave up 5 bases, with 12 bases separating them. This CDR3 has 13 residues. For the CDR3, the DNA is TGTGCCAGCAGCCCCCCAGGGGAATATGGCTACACCTTC. This codes for CASSPPGEYGYTF. Looking up the rest from reference TRBV5-4 and TRBJ1-2 gives the full variable domain: ETGVTQSPTHLIKTRGQQVTLRCSSQSGHNTVSWYQQALGQGPQFIFQYYREEENGRGNFPPRFSGLQFPNYSSELNVNALELDDSALYLCASSPPGEYGYTFGSGTRLTVV.

This clone was seen a single time. This chain connects TRBV3-1 (or the pseudogene TRBV3-2) to TRBJ1-5; a weak D match, TRBD1 (5 bases). V lost 0 bases, J lost 4 bases, and 10 bases lay in between. Germline V CDR1 and CDR2: LGHDT, YNNKEL (reference sequence). The CDR3 is made up of 15 amino acids. The CDR3 reads CASSQDPRANQPQHF. The CDR3 DNA reads TGTGCCAGCAGCCAAGATCCCAGGGCAAATCAGCCCCAGCATTTT.

The chain combines TRBV9 with TRBJ2-3; TRBD2 aligns across 7 bases. The V and J ends lost 0 bases and 2 bases, in that order; junction bases with no gene match: 6. This CDR3 is 16 amino acids long. Germline loops: CDR1 SGDLS, CDR2 YYNGEE. The CDR3 region is CASSVAASGYTDTQYF. As DNA, the CDR3 is TGTGCCAGCAGCGTAGCTGCTAGCGGCTACACAGATACGCAGTATTTT.

The chain has TRBV4-1 and TRBJ1-6, with TRBD1 as a possible D gene (5 bases). The V gene lost 0 bases and the J gene lost 6 bases, with 9 bases spanning the gap. The CDR3 length is 15 residues. Germline values: CDR1 MGHRA, CDR2 YSYEKL. CDR3 amino acids: CASSQDQGGNSPLHF. CDR3 nucleotides: TGCGCCAGCAGCCAAGACCAGGGTGGTAATTCACCCCTCCACTTT.

The gene calls are TRBV5-8 and TRBJ2-1, with D perhaps matching TRBD2 (5 bases). The ends were cut back, 0 bases at V and 7 bases at J, with 11 bases in the middle. CDR3 size: 14 residues. The germline gives CDR1 SGHTS, CDR2 YDEGEE. CDR3 sequence reads: CASSLGAAVNEQFF. The CDR3, as DNA: TGTGCCAGCAGCTTGGGCGCAGCGGTTAATGAGCAGTTCTTC.

The chain joins TRBV19 to TRBJ1-6; D is unresolved. CDR1 is LNHDA, CDR2 SQIVND, per germline (reference sequence). The length of the CDR3 is 14 residues. V lost 7 bases and J lost 8, with 15 bases in between. The CDR3 DNA reads as TGTGCCAGTACCCCTGAGGCGTTGGATTCACCCCTCCACTTT. As protein: CASTPEALDSPLHF.

This chain uses TRBV6-2 or TRBV6-3 with TRBJ1-1; a weak D match, TRBD1 (5 bases). The V end was cut by 6 bases, the J end by 11 bases, with 16 bases between. Germline V gives CDR1 MNHEY, CDR2 SVGEGT. This CDR3 comprises 12 residues. The CDR3 DNA sequence: TGTGCCAGCAGCAACGGGGGGGGATCTGCTTTCTTT. Its protein is CASSNGGGSAFF.

This clone was seen only a few times. The V and J genes are TRBV27 and TRBJ2-5; the match to TRBD1 covers 12 bases. Trimming took 2 bases from V and 4 from J; bases not matched to a gene: 5. The CDR3 spans 16 residues. Germline lookup yields CDR1 MNHEY and CDR2 SMNVEV (reference sequence). CDR3 protein: CASSLPGTGGRETQYF. As DNA, the CDR3 is TGTGCCAGCAGTTTACCCGGGACAGGGGGCAGAGAGACCCAGTACTTC.

Only one count was recorded for this clone. The chain employs TRBV9 and TRBJ2-5; 12 bases match TRBD2. V lost 0 bases, J lost 4 bases, and 4 bases stayed unmatched. This CDR3 region has 16 residues. CDR1 is SGDLS, CDR2 YYNGEE, per germline. CDR3 in DNA: TGTGCCAGCAGCGTAGGGACTAGCGGGAAAGTAGAGACCCAGTACTTC. It is translated as CASSVGTSGKVETQYF.

J is TRBJ2-3 and V is TRBV19; the match to TRBD2 covers 10 bases. CDR1 and CDR2 from the germline V gene are LNHDA and SQIVND (reference sequence). The CDR3 length is 15 residues. V was clipped by 9 bases and J by 1 base; unmatched bases: 7. In DNA form, the CDR3 reads TGTGCCAGCCTGAGCGGACTAGCGGGCACAGATACGCAGTATTTT. Translating gives CASLSGLAGTDTQYF.

The V call is TRBV19, the J call TRBJ1-1, with D maybe TRBD1 (5 bases). Germline-derived CDR1 and CDR2 are LNHDA and SQIVND (reference sequence). The CDR3 totals 14 residues. Trimming shortened V by 5 bases and J by 1 base, and 11 bases separated the two germline ends. Here the CDR3 reads CASSLGQGNTEAFF. The CDR3 coding sequence is TGTGCCAGTAGTCTGGGGCAGGGGAACACTGAAGCTTTCTTT. The variable domain in full, with the rest retrieved from reference TRBV19 and TRBJ1-1, is DGGITQSPKYLFRKEGQNVTLSCEQNLNHDAMYWYRQDPGQGLRLIYYSQIVNDFQKGDIAEGYSVSREKKESFPLTVTSAQKNPTAFYLCASSLGQGNTEAFFGQGTRLTVV.

V is TRBV9 and J is TRBJ1-6; maybe TRBD1 (6 bases). There are 16 residues in the CDR3. The ends were cut back, 0 bases at V and 5 bases at J, with 12 bases in the middle. The V gene's germline CDR1 is SGDLS and CDR2 YYNGEE. Here the CDR3 reads CASSVGGGLDNSPLHF. The CDR3 nucleotides read TGTGCCAGCAGCGTAGGGGGGGGCCTCGATAATTCACCCCTCCACTTT.